This TCR beta chain came from a study of blood T cell repertoires in COVID-19. TCRdb keeps only in-frame clones here, not all; method: immunoSEQ multiplex PCR. The sample lists under 110,000 clones, roughly 85% occurring once. There are 15 residues in the CDR3. Trimming left V 7 bases short and J 2 bases short, with 18 bases between. Germline V gene lookup returns CDR1 MNHEY and CDR2 SVGAGI. The origin of this receptor is a woman aged 70-85 years with active or convalescent COVID-19. What was sequenced was peripheral blood. V usage is TRBV6-5 and J usage is TRBJ2-7; tentatively, D is TRBD1 (7 bases). The CDR3 DNA reads as TGTGCCAGCATCGGGACTCGGGACAGTACCTACGAGCAGTACTTC. Residues: CASIGTRDSTYEQYF.